The 24 T cell receptor beta chains listed next were all sequenced from one sample in a study of monozygotic twins with cystic fibrosis. Method: immunoSEQ multiplex PCR; TCRdb's copy keeps in-frame clones and lacks some. The sample includes about 36,000 clones, over 75% of them seen just once. Sequencing input: blood. The receptor source for this set is a girl aged 2-9 years with cystic fibrosis.

The chain combines TRBV6-5 with TRBJ1-2; no reliable D call. The germline V gene has CDR1 MNHEY and CDR2 SVGAGI. The CDR3 loop spans 13 amino acids. V dropped 4 bases and J dropped 4 bases, with 10 bases sitting between them. The CDR3 sequence is CASSFFSRYGYTF. CDR3 coding DNA: TGTGCCAGCAGTTTTTTTAGTCGCTATGGCTACACCTTC.

The chain carries TRBV18 and TRBJ2-5; 7 bases are shared with TRBD1. The CDR3 loop spans 17 amino acids. With V trimmed by 6 bases and J by 1 base, 14 bases remained unmatched. The germline gives CDR1 KGHSH, CDR2 LQKENI. The CDR3 coding sequence is TGTGCCAGCTCGCCCCGTAAGGACAGGCAGACCCAAGAGACCCAGTACTTC. Its translation: CASSPRKDRQTQETQYF.

The rearrangement uses TRBV29-1 and TRBJ2-5; maybe TRBD2 (5 bases). The CDR3 is made up of 13 amino acids. Germline-derived CDR1 and CDR2 are SQVTM and ANQGSEA. The V gene lost 3 bases and the J gene lost 1 base, with 9 bases spanning the gap. This chain's CDR3 is CSVEGGFQETQYF. In nucleotides, the CDR3 is TGCAGCGTTGAGGGCGGGTTCCAAGAGACCCAGTACTTC.

The rearrangement joins TRBV4-2 to TRBJ2-3; D might be TRBD2 (6 bases). With 0 bases removed from V and 3 bases from J, the gap between germline ends came to 16 bases. Germline-derived CDR1 and CDR2 are LGHNA and YNFKEQ. The CDR3 consists of 17 residues. The CDR3 bases are TGTGCCAGCAGCCAAGAGGGAGCGGGCCCCGGGACAGATACGCAGTATTTT. This sequence encodes CASSQEGAGPGTDTQYF.

The chain employs TRBV14 and TRBJ2-5; D is possibly TRBD1 (5 bases). The CDR3 totals 14 residues. Germline CDR1 is SGHDN and CDR2 is FVKESK. V was cut by 2 bases and J by 4 bases, with 11 bases left in between. The CDR3 bases are TGTGCCAGCAGCCAAAACAGGCCCCGAGAGACCCAGTACTTC. It encodes CASSQNRPRETQYF. Based on the CDR3 plus reference TRBV14 and TRBJ2-5, the full variable domain is EAGVTQFPSHSVIEKGQTVTLRCDPISGHDNLYWYRRVMGKEIKFLLHFVKESKQDESGMPNNRFLAERTGGTYSTLKVQPAELEDSGVYFCASSQNRPRETQYFGPGTRLLVL.

The chain combines TRBV9 with TRBJ2-3; 8 bases match TRBD2. The CDR3 has 14 amino acids. The V and J ends lost 3 bases and 5 bases, in that order; junction bases with no gene match: 5. The germline gives CDR1 SGDLS, CDR2 YYNGEE. The CDR3 sequence: CASSGDLAGDTQYF. The CDR3 DNA reads TGTGCCAGCAGCGGAGATCTAGCGGGAGATACGCAGTATTTT.

V usage is TRBV5-1 and J usage is TRBJ2-5; D is uncertain. V gave up 3 bases and J gave up 5 bases, with 5 bases separating them. The CDR3 runs 11 residues. The germline V gene encodes CDR1 SGHRS and CDR2 YFSETQ. This CDR3 reads CASSSVETQYF. CDR3 DNA: TGCGCCAGCAGCTCTGTGGAGACCCAGTACTTC.

The chain combines TRBV5-8 with TRBJ2-6; tentative D call: TRBD1 (5 bases). The CDR3 length is 17 residues. Germline V gene data show CDR1 as SGHTS and CDR2 as YDEGEE. Trimming took off 2 bases at V and 0 bases at J, with 12 bases between the two ends. CDR3 sequence reads: CASSFVKDNSGANVLTF. CDR3 nucleotides: TGTGCCAGCAGCTTCGTCAAGGACAACTCTGGGGCCAACGTCCTGACTTTC.

The rearrangement joins TRBV19 to TRBJ1-1; 8 nucleotides align to TRBD1. V gave up 5 bases and J gave up 2 bases; unmatched junction bases: 7. The CDR3 is made up of 15 amino acids. The germline gives CDR1 LNHDA, CDR2 SQIVND (reference sequence). The CDR3 bases are TGTGCCAGTAGTTTCTTGGGACAGGCTAACACTGAAGCTTTCTTT. Protein product: CASSFLGQANTEAFF.

The V and J genes are TRBV13 and TRBJ2-1, with no clear D. The CDR3 sequence is 13 residues long. The germline V gene has CDR1 PRHDT and CDR2 FYEKMQ (reference sequence). Trimming cost V 0 bases and J 9 bases, with 9 bases left between them. The CDR3 loop reads CASSLGAWFEQFF. In DNA form, the CDR3 reads TGTGCCAGCAGCTTAGGGGCCTGGTTTGAGCAGTTCTTC.

By share, this clone counts as medium-sized (0.01 to 0.1%). CDR3 DNA: TGTGCCAGCAGCTTCCCTAACGAAGAATACGAGCAGTACTTC. Amino acids: CASSFPNEEYEQYF. The gene calls are TRBV7-9 and TRBJ2-7; D is uncertain. Germline lookup yields CDR1 SEHNR and CDR2 FQNEAQ (reference sequence). The CDR3 has 14 amino acids. V was trimmed by 3 bases and J by 4 bases, leaving 13 bases between them. Full variable domain (rest looked up from reference TRBV7-9 and TRBJ2-7): DTGVSQNPRHKITKRGQNVTFRCDPISEHNRLYWYRQTLGQGPEFLTYFQNEAQLEKSRLLSDRFSAERPKGSFSTLEIQRTEQGDSAMYLCASSFPNEEYEQYFGPGTRLTVT.

In this sample, this clone turned up once. The gene calls are TRBV30 and TRBJ1-1; D might be TRBD1 (6 bases). The CDR3 has 16 amino acids. The V gene lost 5 bases and the J gene lost 0 bases, with 19 bases spanning the gap. CDR1 and CDR2 (germline): GTSNPN, SVGIG (reference sequence). CDR3 nucleotide sequence: TGTGCCTGGTCGGGGAGGACAGCCTACTTGAACACTGAAGCTTTCTTT. Its protein is CAWSGRTAYLNTEAFF.

The chain employs TRBV7-6 and TRBJ2-2, with 10 nucleotides matching TRBD2. The CDR3 covers 17 residues. From germline, CDR1 is SGHVS and CDR2 FNYEAQ. Trimming removed 1 base from V and 4 bases from J; junction bases left unmatched: 6. CDR3 sequence reads: CASSLGLAGVPTGELFF. DNA of the CDR3: TGTGCCAGCAGCTTAGGGCTAGCGGGGGTACCCACCGGGGAGCTGTTTTTT. Full variable domain (remainder filled in from reference TRBV7-6 and TRBJ2-2): GAGVSQSPRYKVTKRGQDVALRCDPISGHVSLYWYRQALGQGPEFLTYFNYEAQQDKSGLPNDRFSAERPEGSISTLTIQRTEQRDSAMYRCASSLGLAGVPTGELFFGEGSRLTVL.

J is TRBJ2-7 and V is TRBV6-1; 9 bases match TRBD1. The CDR3 loop spans 14 amino acids. V trimming: 11 bases; J trimming: 1 base; junction bases outside the gene matches: 9. The germline V gene encodes CDR1 MNHNS and CDR2 SASEGT. Here the CDR3 reads CAGRGTGPSYEQYF. CDR3 sequence (DNA): TGTGCCGGTCGTGGGACAGGGCCTTCCTACGAGCAGTACTTC.

This rearrangement joins TRBV12-5 to TRBJ2-7; weak D call: TRBD1 (5 bases). CDR3 length: 15 amino acids. In germline, CDR1 is LGHNT, CDR2 FRNRAP. Between the trimmed V and J ends, which lost 3 bases and 4 bases, there was a span of 16 bases. The CDR3 nucleotides are TGTGCTAGTGGTTTCGGGCAGGGCGGAAGGTACGAGCAGTACTTC. This sequence encodes CASGFGQGGRYEQYF.

V and J are TRBV7-2 and TRBJ1-5, with D maybe TRBD1 (6 bases). This CDR3 contains 13 residues. Germline CDR1 SGHTA, CDR2 FQGNSA. V lost 5 bases, J lost 5 bases, and 10 bases lay in between. CDR3 coding DNA: TGTGCCAGCAGCACCAACAGGGATCAGCCCCAGCATTTT. This sequence encodes CASSTNRDQPQHF.

The genes are TRBV30 and TRBJ1-3, with D unclear. The CDR3 sequence is 14 residues long. Germline values: CDR1 GTSNPN, CDR2 SVGIG (reference sequence). Between the trimmed V and J ends, which lost 3 bases and 4 bases, there was a span of 13 bases. CDR3 in DNA: TGTGCCTGGAGGGGTTCCCCGTTGGGAAACACCATATATTTT. This gives the protein CAWRGSPLGNTIYF.

This chain uses TRBV18 with TRBJ2-7; TRBD1 matches 12 bases. With V trimmed by 5 bases and J by 6 bases, 11 bases remained unmatched. The germline CDR1 and CDR2 sequences are KGHSH and LQKENI. The CDR3 is 16 residues long. The CDR3 sequence is CASSELPGQGAIEQYF. The CDR3 region has the DNA TGTGCCAGCTCAGAACTCCCGGGACAGGGGGCTATCGAGCAGTACTTC.

The chain carries TRBV29-1 and TRBJ2-2; no firm D call. The CDR3 runs 13 residues. Deletions cut 4 bases from V and 5 bases from J, with 11 bases between. Per germline, CDR1 SQVTM and CDR2 ANQGSEA. CDR3 DNA sequence: TGCAGCGTTGCGTTGGTTGGGACCGGGGAGCTGTTTTTT. Translated, it gives CSVALVGTGELFF.

This chain connects TRBV9 to TRBJ2-7, with TRBD1 matching over 11 bases. The germline V gene has CDR1 SGDLS and CDR2 YYNGEE. This CDR3 region has 16 residues. Losses at the gene ends were 4 bases for V and 6 bases for J; bases not matched to a gene: 12. The DNA for the CDR3 is TGTGCCAGCAGCCCGGGACAGGGGGTAGGGGGCCTCGAGCAGTACTTC. Amino acid sequence: CASSPGQGVGGLEQYF. Full variable domain (rest looked up from reference TRBV9 and TRBJ2-7): DSGVTQTPKHLITATGQRVTLRCSPRSGDLSVYWYQQSLDQGLQFLIQYYNGEERAKGNILERFSAQQFPDLHSELNLSSLELGDSALYFCASSPGQGVGGLEQYFGPGTRLTVT.

The chain combines TRBV7-9 with TRBJ2-7; 14 bases line up with TRBD2. This CDR3 has 18 amino acids. The germline V gene has CDR1 SEHNR and CDR2 FQNEAQ (reference sequence). The V gene end was trimmed by 1 base and the J gene end by 4 bases; junction bases not matched to a gene: 9. This CDR3 is CASSLGGLAGGPAYEQYF. The CDR3 DNA is TGTGCCAGCAGCTTAGGAGGACTAGCGGGGGGTCCGGCATACGAGCAGTACTTC.

This sequence joins TRBV19 and TRBJ1-1; the D is unclear. V was cut by 1 base and J by 11 bases, with 14 bases left in between. The germline gives CDR1 LNHDA, CDR2 SQIVND (reference sequence). The CDR3 totals 13 residues. In DNA form, the CDR3 reads TGTGCCAGTAGTATAGGCGGACCAGGTGTTGCTTTCTTT. This sequence encodes CASSIGGPGVAFF.

This chain uses TRBV28 with TRBJ1-4, with 8 nucleotides matching TRBD1. The germline gives CDR1 MDHEN, CDR2 SYDVKM. This CDR3 has 15 amino acids. Trimming removed 3 bases from V and 4 bases from J; junction bases left unmatched: 4. CDR3 in amino acids: CASSFGTGLNEKLFF. The CDR3 nucleotides are TGTGCCAGCAGTTTCGGGACAGGCCTTAATGAAAAACTGTTTTTT.

J is TRBJ1-3 and V is TRBV5-6; D call uncertain. This CDR3 has 15 amino acids. Germline CDR1 and CDR2: SGHDT and YYEEEE. V lost 4 bases, J lost 3 bases, and 14 bases lay in between. CDR3 nucleotides: TGTGCCAGCAGCGAAACCGGGAGGTTTGGAAACACCATATATTTT. It specifies CASSETGRFGNTIYF.